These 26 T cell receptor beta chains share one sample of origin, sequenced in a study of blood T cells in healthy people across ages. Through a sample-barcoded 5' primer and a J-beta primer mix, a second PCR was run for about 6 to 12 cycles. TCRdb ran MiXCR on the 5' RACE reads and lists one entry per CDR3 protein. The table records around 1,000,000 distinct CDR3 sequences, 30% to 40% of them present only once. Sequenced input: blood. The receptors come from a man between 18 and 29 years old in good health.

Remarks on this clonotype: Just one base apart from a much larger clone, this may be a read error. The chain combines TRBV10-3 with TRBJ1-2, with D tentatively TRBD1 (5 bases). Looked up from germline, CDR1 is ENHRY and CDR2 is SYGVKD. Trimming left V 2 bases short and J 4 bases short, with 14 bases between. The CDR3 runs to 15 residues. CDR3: CAISEAVRGLYGYTF. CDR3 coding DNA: TGTGCCATCAGTGAGGCGGTCCGGGGCCTCTATGGCTACACCTTC.

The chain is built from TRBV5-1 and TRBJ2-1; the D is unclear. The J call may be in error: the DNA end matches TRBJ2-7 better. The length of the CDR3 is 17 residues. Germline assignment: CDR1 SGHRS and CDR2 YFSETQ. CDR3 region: CASSLGLGRSSYNEQYF. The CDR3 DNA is TGCGCCAGCAGCTTGGGCTTAGGACGGAGCTCCTACAATGAGCAGTACTTC.

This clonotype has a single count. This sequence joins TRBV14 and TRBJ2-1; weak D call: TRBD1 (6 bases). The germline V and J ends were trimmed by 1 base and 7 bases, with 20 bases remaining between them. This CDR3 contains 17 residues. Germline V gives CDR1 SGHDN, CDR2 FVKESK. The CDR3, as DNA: TGTGCCAGCAGCCAAGTCGTGGGCTGGTACAGGGTGAATGAGCAGTTCTTC. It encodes CASSQVVGWYRVNEQFF.

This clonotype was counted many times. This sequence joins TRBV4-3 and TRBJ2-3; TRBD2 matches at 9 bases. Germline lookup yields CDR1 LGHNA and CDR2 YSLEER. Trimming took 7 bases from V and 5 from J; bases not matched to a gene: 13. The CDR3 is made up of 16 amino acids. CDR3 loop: CASNRQAGGPLDTQYF. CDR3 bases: TGCGCCAGCAATCGACAGGCGGGGGGGCCCTTAGATACGCAGTATTTT.

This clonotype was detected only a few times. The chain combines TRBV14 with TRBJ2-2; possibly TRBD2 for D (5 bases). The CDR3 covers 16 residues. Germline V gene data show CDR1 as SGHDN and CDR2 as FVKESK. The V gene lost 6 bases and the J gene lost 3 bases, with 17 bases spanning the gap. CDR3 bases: TGTGCCAGCAGTCCCGGGATCAGACGACACACCGGGGAGCTGTTTTTT. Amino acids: CASSPGIRRHTGELFF.

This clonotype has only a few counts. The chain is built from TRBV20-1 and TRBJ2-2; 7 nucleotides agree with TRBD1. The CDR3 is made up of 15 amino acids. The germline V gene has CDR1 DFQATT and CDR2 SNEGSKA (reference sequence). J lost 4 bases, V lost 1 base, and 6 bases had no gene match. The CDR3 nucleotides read TGCAGTGCTAGAGGGCAGGGGGTGGTCACCGGGGAGCTGTTTTTT. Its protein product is CSARGQGVVTGELFF.

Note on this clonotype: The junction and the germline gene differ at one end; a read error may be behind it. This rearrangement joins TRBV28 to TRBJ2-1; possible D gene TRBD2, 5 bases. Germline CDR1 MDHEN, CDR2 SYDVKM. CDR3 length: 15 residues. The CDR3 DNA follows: TGTGTCAGCAGTTTAGCCGGCGGAGGTCTTAATGAGCAGTTCTTC. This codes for CVSSLAGGGLNEQFF.

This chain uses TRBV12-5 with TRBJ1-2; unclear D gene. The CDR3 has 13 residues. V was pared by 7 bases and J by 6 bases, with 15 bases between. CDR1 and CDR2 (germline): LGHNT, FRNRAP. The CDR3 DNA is TGTGCTAGTGCCCGGTCTCATCGGGATGGCTACACCTTC. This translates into CASARSHRDGYTF.

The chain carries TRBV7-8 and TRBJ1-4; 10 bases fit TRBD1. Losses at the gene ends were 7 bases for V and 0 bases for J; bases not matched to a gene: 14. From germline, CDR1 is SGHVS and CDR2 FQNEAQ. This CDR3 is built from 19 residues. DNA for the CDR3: TGTGCCAGCACCCCCCTCCTTGGACAGGGGGTTGCAACTAATGAAAAACTGTTTTTT. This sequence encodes CASTPLLGQGVATNEKLFF.

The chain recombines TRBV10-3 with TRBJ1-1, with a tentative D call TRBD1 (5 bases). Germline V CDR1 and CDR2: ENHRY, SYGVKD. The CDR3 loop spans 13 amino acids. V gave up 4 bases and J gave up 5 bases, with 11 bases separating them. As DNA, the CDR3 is TGTGCCATCAGTGGGGGCGGGGCTACTGAAGCTTTCTTT. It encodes CAISGGGATEAFF.

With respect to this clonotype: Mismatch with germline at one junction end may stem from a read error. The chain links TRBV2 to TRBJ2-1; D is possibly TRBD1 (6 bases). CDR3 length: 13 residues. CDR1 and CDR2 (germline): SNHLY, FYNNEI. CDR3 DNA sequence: TGTGCCAGCAGTGTAGGGGGAAACAATGGGCAGTTCTTC. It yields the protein CASSVGGNNGQFF.

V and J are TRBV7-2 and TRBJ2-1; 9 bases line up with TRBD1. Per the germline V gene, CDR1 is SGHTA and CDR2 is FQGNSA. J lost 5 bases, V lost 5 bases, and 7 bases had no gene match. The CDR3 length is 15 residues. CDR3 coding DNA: TGTGCCAGCAGCGCACCGACAGGGGGAAACAATGAGCAGTTCTTC. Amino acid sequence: CASSAPTGGNNEQFF.

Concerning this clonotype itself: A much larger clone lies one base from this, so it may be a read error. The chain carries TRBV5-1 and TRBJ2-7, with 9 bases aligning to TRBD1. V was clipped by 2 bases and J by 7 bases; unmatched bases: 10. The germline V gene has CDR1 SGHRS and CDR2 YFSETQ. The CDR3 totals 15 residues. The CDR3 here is CASSLLTGGMDEQYF. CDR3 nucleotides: TGCGCCAGCAGCTTACTAACAGGGGGCATGGATGAGCAGTACTTC.

This chain's CDR3 is CASSKLDRVSNYGYTF. Here the CDR3 DNA reads TGTGCCAGCAGCAAACTCGACAGGGTGTCTAACTATGGCTACACCTTC. This sequence joins TRBV28 and TRBJ1-2; the match to TRBD1 covers 7 bases. Per germline, CDR1 MDHEN and CDR2 SYDVKM. The V segment lost 6 bases and the J segment 0 bases; nucleotides outside the gene matches: 10. This CDR3 spans 16 amino acids.

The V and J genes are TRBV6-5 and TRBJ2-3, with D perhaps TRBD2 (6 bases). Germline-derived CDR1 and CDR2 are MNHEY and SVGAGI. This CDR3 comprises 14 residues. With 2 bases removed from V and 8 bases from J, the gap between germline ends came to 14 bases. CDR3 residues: CASSYGSSVATQYF. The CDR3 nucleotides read TGTGCCAGCAGTTACGGGTCTAGCGTCGCTACGCAGTATTTT.

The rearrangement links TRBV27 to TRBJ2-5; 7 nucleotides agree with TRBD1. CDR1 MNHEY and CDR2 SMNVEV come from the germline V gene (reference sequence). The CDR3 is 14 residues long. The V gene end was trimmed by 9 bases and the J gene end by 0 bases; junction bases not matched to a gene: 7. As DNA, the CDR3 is TGTGCCAGTCGACAGGGATCGTACCAAGAGACCCAGTACTTC. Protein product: CASRQGSYQETQYF.

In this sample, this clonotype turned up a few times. CDR3 residues: CAWSIEGQSNIQYF. Here the CDR3 DNA reads TGTGCCTGGAGTATCGAGGGACAGTCAAACATTCAGTACTTC. The chain links TRBV30 to TRBJ2-4, with 7 bases matching TRBD1. Germline CDR1 reads GTSNPN; CDR2 reads SVGIG (reference sequence). After removal of 2 bases from V and 6 bases from J, the junction contained 7 bases not matched to a gene. The CDR3 has 14 amino acids.

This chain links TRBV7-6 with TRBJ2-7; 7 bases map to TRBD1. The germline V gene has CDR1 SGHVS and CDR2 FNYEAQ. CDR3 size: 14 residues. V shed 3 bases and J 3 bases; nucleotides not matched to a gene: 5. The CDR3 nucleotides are TGTGCCAGCAGCTTCCGACAGGGAGACTACGAGCAGTACTTC. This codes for CASSFRQGDYEQYF. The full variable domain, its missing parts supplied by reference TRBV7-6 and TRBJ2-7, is GAGVSQSPRYKVTKRGQDVALRCDPISGHVSLYWYRQALGQGPEFLTYFNYEAQQDKSGLPNDRFSAERPEGSISTLTIQRTEQRDSAMYRCASSFRQGDYEQYFGPGTRLTVT.

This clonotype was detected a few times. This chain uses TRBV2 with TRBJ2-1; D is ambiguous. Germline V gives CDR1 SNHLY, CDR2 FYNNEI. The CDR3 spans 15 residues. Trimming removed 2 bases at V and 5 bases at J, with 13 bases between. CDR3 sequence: CASSESGRRNNEQFF. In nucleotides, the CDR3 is TGTGCCAGCAGTGAATCCGGTCGGAGAAACAATGAGCAGTTCTTC.

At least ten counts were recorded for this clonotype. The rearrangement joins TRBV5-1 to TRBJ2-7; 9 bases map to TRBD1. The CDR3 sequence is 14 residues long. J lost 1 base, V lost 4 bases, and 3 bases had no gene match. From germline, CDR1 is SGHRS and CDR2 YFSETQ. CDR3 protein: CASSKDRGSYEQYF. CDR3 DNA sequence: TGCGCCAGCAGCAAGGACAGGGGATCCTACGAGCAGTACTTC.

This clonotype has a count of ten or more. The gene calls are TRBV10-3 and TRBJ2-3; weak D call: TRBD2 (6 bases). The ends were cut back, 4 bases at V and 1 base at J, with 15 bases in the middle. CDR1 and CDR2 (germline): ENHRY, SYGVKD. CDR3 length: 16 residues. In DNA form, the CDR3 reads TGTGCCATCAGTGTGGAGGGGCTAAGGCGCACAGATACGCAGTATTTT. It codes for CAISVEGLRRTDTQYF.

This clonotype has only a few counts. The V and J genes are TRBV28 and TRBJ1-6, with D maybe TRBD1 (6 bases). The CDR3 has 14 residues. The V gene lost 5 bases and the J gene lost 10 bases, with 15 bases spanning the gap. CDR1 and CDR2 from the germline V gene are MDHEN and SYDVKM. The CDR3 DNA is TGTGCCAGCAGTGTGACAGGTTTTCAATCACCCCTCCACTTT. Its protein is CASSVTGFQSPLHF.

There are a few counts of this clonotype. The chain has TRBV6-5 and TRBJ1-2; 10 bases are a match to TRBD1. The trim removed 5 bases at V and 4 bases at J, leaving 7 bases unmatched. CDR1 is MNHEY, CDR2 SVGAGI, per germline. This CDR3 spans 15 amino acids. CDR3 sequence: CASSRKGQGSYGYTF. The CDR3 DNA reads TGTGCCAGCAGTCGAAAGGGACAGGGGTCCTATGGCTACACCTTC.

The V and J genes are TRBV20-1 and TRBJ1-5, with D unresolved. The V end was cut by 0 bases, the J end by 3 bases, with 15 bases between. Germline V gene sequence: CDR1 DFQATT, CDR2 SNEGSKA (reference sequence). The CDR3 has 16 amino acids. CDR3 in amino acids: CSARENPPDFNQPQHF. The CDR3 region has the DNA TGCAGTGCTAGAGAAAATCCACCAGATTTCAATCAGCCCCAGCATTTT.

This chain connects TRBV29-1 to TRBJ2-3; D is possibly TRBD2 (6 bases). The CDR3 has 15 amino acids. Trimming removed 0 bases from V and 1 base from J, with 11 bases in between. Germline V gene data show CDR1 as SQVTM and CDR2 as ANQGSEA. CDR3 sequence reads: CSVEDIGGGTDTQYF. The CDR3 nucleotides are TGCAGCGTTGAAGATATCGGAGGGGGCACAGATACGCAGTATTTT.

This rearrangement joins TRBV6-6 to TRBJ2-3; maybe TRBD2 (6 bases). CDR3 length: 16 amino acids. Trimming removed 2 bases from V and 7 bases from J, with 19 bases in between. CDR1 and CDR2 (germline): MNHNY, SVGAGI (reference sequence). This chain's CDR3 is CASSYPEGILSNTQYF. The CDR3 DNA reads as TGTGCCAGCAGTTACCCGGAGGGGATCCTGTCGAATACGCAGTATTTT.